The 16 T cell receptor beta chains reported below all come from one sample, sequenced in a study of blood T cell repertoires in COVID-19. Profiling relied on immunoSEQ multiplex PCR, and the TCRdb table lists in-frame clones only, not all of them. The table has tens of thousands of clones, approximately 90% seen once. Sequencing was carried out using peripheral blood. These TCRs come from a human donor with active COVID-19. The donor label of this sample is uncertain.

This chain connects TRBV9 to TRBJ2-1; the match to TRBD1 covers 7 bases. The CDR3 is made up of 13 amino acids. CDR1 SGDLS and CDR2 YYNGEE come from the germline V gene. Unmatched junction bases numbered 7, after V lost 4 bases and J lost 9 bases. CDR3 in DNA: TGTGCCAGCAGCAGTCCACAGGGGATTGAGCAGTTCTTC. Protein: CASSSPQGIEQFF.

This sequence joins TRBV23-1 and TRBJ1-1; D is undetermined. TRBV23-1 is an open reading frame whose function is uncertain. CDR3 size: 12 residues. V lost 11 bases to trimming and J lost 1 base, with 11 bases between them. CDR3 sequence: CASLGGNTEAFF. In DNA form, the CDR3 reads TGCGCCTCCCTGGGAGGGAACACTGAAGCTTTCTTT.

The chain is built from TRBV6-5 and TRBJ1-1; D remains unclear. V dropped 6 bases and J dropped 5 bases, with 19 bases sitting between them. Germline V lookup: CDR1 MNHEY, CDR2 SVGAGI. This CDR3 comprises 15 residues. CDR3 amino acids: CASRALDPGGTEAFF. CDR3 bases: TGTGCCAGCAGAGCATTGGACCCGGGAGGGACTGAAGCTTTCTTT.

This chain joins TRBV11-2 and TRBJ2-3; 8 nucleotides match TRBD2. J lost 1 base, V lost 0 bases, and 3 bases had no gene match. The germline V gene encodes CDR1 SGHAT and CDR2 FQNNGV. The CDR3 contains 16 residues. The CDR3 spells CASSLEVAGRTDTQYF. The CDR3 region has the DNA TGTGCCAGCAGCTTAGAGGTAGCGGGGCGCACAGATACGCAGTATTTT.

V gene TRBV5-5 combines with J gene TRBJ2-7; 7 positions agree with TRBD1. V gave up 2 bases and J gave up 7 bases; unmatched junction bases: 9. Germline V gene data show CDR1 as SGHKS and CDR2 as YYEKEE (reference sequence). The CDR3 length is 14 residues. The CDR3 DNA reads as TGTGCCAGCAGCTTCGCACAGGGGCCAGGGGAGCAGTACTTC. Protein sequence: CASSFAQGPGEQYF. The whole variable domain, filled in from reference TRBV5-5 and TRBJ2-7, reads DAGVTQSPTHLIKTRGQQVTLRCSPISGHKSVSWYQQVLGQGPQFIFQYYEKEERGRGNFPDRFSARQFPNYSSELNVNALLLGDSALYLCASSFAQGPGEQYFGPGTRLTVT.

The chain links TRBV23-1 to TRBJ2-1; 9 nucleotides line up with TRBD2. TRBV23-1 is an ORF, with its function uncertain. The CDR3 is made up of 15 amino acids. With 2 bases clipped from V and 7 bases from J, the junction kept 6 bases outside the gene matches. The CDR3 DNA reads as TGCGCCAGCAGTCAAGCGGGGGGGTCTAGTAATGAGCAGTTCTTC. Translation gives CASSQAGGSSNEQFF.

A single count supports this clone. The chain's CDR3 is CASSSLAGGIQETQYF. CDR3 in DNA: TGTGCCAGCAGTTCCCTAGCGGGGGGGATCCAAGAGACCCAGTACTTC. The chain is built from TRBV28 and TRBJ2-5; 12 bases match TRBD2. The CDR3 is made up of 16 amino acids. J lost 1 base, V lost 4 bases, and 4 bases had no gene match. The germline V gene has CDR1 MDHEN and CDR2 SYDVKM.

CDR3 bases: TGCGCCAGCAGCCAAGATCGGGGCAATCAGCCCCAGCATTTT. This codes for CASSQDRGNQPQHF. V is TRBV4-3 and J is TRBJ1-5; no firm D call. V was trimmed by 0 bases and J by 2 bases, leaving 5 bases between them. Per the germline V gene, CDR1 is LGHNA and CDR2 is YSLEER. This CDR3 comprises 14 residues.

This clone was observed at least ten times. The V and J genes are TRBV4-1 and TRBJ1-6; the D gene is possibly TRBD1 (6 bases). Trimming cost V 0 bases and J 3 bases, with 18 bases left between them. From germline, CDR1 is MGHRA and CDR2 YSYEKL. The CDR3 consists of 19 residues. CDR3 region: CASSQDRGDRKSYNSPLHF. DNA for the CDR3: TGCGCCAGCAGCCAAGATCGGGGCGACAGGAAAAGCTATAATTCACCCCTCCACTTT.

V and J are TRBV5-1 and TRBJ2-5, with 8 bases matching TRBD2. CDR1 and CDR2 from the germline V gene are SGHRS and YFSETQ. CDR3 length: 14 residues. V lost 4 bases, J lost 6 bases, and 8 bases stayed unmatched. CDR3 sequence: CASSPGGPLQTQYF. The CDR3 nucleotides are TGCGCCAGCAGCCCGGGGGGGCCCCTCCAGACCCAGTACTTC.

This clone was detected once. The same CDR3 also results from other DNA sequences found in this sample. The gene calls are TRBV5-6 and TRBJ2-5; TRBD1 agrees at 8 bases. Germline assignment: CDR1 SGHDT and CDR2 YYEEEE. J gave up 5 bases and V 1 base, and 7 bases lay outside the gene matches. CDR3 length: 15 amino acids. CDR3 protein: CASSLLGRGQETQYF. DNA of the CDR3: TGTGCCAGCAGCTTGCTGGGCAGGGGGCAGGAGACCCAGTACTTC.

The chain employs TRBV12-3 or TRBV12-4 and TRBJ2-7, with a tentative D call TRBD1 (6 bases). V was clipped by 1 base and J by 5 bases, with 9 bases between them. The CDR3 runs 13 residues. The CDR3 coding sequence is TGTGCCAGCAGTTTAGGAGGGGACAACGAGCAGTACTTC. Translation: CASSLGGDNEQYF.

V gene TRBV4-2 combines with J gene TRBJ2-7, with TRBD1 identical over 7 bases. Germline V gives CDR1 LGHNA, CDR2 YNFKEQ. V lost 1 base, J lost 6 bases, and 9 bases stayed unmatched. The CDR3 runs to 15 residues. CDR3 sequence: CASSQGELAGGEQYF. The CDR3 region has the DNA TGTGCCAGCAGCCAAGGTGAATTAGCAGGGGGCGAGCAGTACTTC.

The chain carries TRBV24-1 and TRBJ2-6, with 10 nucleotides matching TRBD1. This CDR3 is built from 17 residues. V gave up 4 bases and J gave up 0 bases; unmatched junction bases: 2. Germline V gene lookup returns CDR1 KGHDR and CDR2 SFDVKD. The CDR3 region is CATSERTGGSGANVLTF. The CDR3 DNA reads TGTGCCACCAGTGAGAGGACAGGGGGCTCTGGGGCCAACGTCCTGACTTTC.

CDR3 bases: TGTGCCAGCACCATAGCGGGGGCGGAACAGACCCAGTACTTC. Encoded protein: CASTIAGAEQTQYF. The chain has TRBV7-2 and TRBJ2-5; TRBD2 aligns across 9 bases. This CDR3 has 14 residues. The V and J ends lost 7 bases and 6 bases, in that order; junction bases with no gene match: 9. The germline CDR1 and CDR2 sequences are SGHTA and FQGNSA.

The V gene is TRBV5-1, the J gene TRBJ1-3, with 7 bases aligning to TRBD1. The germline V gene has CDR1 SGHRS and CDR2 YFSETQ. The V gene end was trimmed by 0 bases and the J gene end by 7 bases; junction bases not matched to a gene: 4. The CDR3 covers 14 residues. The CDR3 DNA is TGCGCCAGCAGCTTGGACAGGGGAGTTAACACCATATATTTT. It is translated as CASSLDRGVNTIYF. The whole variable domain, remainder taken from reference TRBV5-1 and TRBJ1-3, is KAGVTQTPRYLIKTRGQQVTLSCSPISGHRSVSWYQQTPGQGLQFLFEYFSETQRNKGNFPGRFSGRQFSNSRSEMNVSTLELGDSALYLCASSLDRGVNTIYFGEGSWLTVV.